This T cell receptor beta chain was profiled in a study of response to subunit inactivated influenza vaccine. TCRdb re-analysed the RT-PCR reads in MiXCR, keeping a single row per CDR3 protein. The sample contains around 480,000 distinct CDR3 sequences, approximately 16% of which appear only once. The CDR3 loop spans 16 amino acids. V lost 4 bases and J lost 2; bases outside the gene matches: 4. The V gene's germline CDR1 is KGHDR and CDR2 SFDVKD. Sequenced here: CD4+ T cells sorted from PBMCs, sampled less than 25 months after vaccination. The chain carries TRBV24-1 and TRBJ2-3; 11 bases are shared with TRBD2. This TCR came from a man aged 45 to 75 who received an inactivated influenza vaccine. Here the CDR3 reads CATSDRLAGTTDTQYF. DNA of the CDR3: TGTGCCACCAGTGACCGACTAGCGGGAACCACAGATACGCAGTATTTT.